This T cell receptor (beta chain) is drawn from a study of cytomegalovirus exposure and HLA in healthy donors (dated 2017 in TCRdb). Concerning the study at large: According to an earlier analysis of 587 of the donors, roughly 180 million T cells yielded 117 million unique TCR beta sequences and approximately 300 Gb of sequence data. All discovery cohort repertoires had been generated using a single sequencing platform. The number of donors typed differed by locus, with 629-630 for A, B, C, DRB1 and DQB1, around 500 for DQA1, nearly 610 for DPA1, and around 430 for DPB1. In addition to the first cohort of 666 subjects, a separate validation cohort of 130 or so different subjects was used. Several DR-DQ haplotypes were treated as single units for association and clustering because of strong linkage in the cohort. An early release that covered about 640 HLA-typed donors contained about 300 gigabases of sequencing data and 80 million or so unique TCR sequences. The study was designed to test whether signatures of past pathogen exposure could be identified by cataloging public T cell receptors. High-throughput TCR immunosequencing, statistical association of individual TCRs with disease status, and machine learning were combined to predict cytomegalovirus infection status. In a later genetic analysis, genome-wide SNP genotypes for about three fifths of the roughly 670 donors were used, and that subset was treated as a discovery cohort. Among some 410 genotyped donors of the cohort, an average of approximately 240,000 unique TCR beta nucleotide sequences was sequenced per donor, of which 15% to 20% were non-productive. Among the approximately 420 genotyped donors, around 81% belonged to the genetic ancestry cluster associated with self-reported Caucasian donors. A later analysis re-examined previously published TCR beta repertoires from about 670 donors and added high-resolution HLA genotyping to investigate patterns of TCR occurrence. Class I and class II HLA loci were covered by the typing at four-digit resolution. Using immunosequencing, the study profiled T cell repertoires from around 680 subjects and related those repertoires to cytomegalovirus serostatus. Donor age, sex, ethnicity and CMV serostatus were collected together with the repertoire data. In the later analysis, no new phenotypic data were used to find candidate immune exposures; instead, reliance was placed on TCR beta sequences and their occurrence across donors. An earlier analysis of 450 to 750 of the donors used high-throughput TCR beta sequencing to judge whether each TCR beta V gene segment behaved as functional or pseudogenic.

General study outcomes and caveats: According to the authors, the approach could potentially be generalized to other disease states and immunological phenotypes. According to a later genetic analysis, donors in an Asian-associated ancestry cluster had fewer N-insertions in productive TCRs than the approximately 650-donor mean. The presence/absence analyses assumed that sequencing depth was roughly uniform across donors, and that assumption may not be true. Cytomegalovirus status was reported to be diagnosed by the classifier with high specificity and sensitivity in both the original and validation cohorts. A later genetic analysis associated a missense DCLRE1C variant with V-gene and J-gene trimming of TCR beta chains, and an independent cohort replicated the association. About 17 rarely observed V segments, including chromosome 9 orphons, were excluded from the earlier analysis of some 590 of the donors because counts were too low. Correlated functional status among segregating V segments might be attributable to linkage disequilibrium, but an unknown experimental factor could not be ruled out. A further reported finding was that TCR beta sequences accurately predicted the HLA-A and HLA-B alleles for most subjects in the first cohort. A later analysis found that most CMV-associated TCR beta chains appeared HLA-restricted, with HLA associations seemingly driven largely by CMV exposure. Several of the top co-occurrence clusters appeared to be linked to parvovirus B19, influenza, CMV and Epstein-Barr virus, according to a later analysis. Most TCR sequences were seen in very few donors, while some public TCRs were found in many individuals. In an earlier analysis of some 640 of the donors, most TCR beta V segments were observed in productive rearrangements about 90% or about 30% of the time, broadly matching IMGT annotations. In a later analysis, HLA-associated TCR beta chains were found to be more clonally expanded and to have lower generation probabilities than equally common non-associated chains. According to a later analysis, TCR association rates differed among HLA loci, with DRB1 alleles showing the most associated TCRs and HLA-C alleles showing the fewest. The study gave a list of roughly 150 TCR beta chains associated with cytomegalovirus. Because the 87-base-pair reads could not distinguish some IMGT-functional V segments, including TRBV6-2 and TRBV6-3, those segments were excluded. In this cohort, only TCR beta chains were sequenced, and detectable features were limited by the absence of alpha or paired-chain data. In vitro tests confirmed that three of the cytomegalovirus-associated TCR beta chains recognize cytomegalovirus antigens. Because HLA typing was unavailable for some donors at each locus, only the typed subset was used in association tests. For the cohort, immune exposure information was limited to CMV serostatus. The sequencing pipeline was judged likely to have produced a cluster of highly shared sequence variants as a technical artifact. When HLA alleles, especially DR and DQ, strongly co-occurred, TCR associations were difficult to assign to individual alleles. A later analysis associated 16,951 TCR beta sequences with specific HLA alleles at a false discovery rate of 0.05.

The CDR1 and CDR2 encoded by the germline V gene (reference sequence) are SEHNR and FQNEAQ. The CDR3 spans 14 residues, from the cysteine through the phenylalanine. The sequence is cut down to CDR3 DNA, 42 bases in frame from base 1. At the junction V is shortened by 5 bases and J by 6 bases; bases outside the gene matches: 3. The library was generated by the immunoSEQ multiplex PCR assay. The multiplex PCR relied on a mix of 60 forward primers for TCR Vbeta segments and 13 reverse primers for TCR Jbeta segments. A multiplex PCR assay on genomic DNA amplified the CDR3 region of rearranged TCR beta genes. On the Illumina HiSeq System, the amplified TCR beta libraries were sequenced as 87-base-pair reads. The published analysis was carried out like this. A later analysis tallied roughly 80 million unique TCR beta chains across the 600 to 700 repertoires, and 10 million to 11 million of those chains were shared by two or more donors. A nearest-neighbor algorithm error-corrected the raw reads and collapsed the reads into unique sequences, merging closely related sequences to remove PCR and sequencing errors. Alignment of CDR3 sequences to IMGT reference sequences was used to assign V, D and J gene segments. For a sequence to be retained, at least a six-nucleotide match to both a V gene segment and a J gene segment was required. Rearrangements were called productive when the CDR3 lacked stop codons and stayed in frame with V and J; all others were non-productive. Following IMGT convention, CDR3 was defined as the stretch from the second conserved V-encoded cysteine to the conserved J-encoded phenylalanine. Sequences without an unambiguous match to a single V gene segment were excluded from the earlier analysis of about 600 of the donors. An earlier analysis of 587 of the donors called V segments functional above 56.7% productive rearrangements and segregating when the between-donor standard deviation exceeded 5%. A statistical classification framework was developed to diagnose cytomegalovirus status using the catalog of TCR beta chain sequences. V and J gene assignment, in a later analysis, came from comparing TCR nucleotide sequences with IMGT/GENE-DB human TR gene sequences. The TCRdist pipeline was used in a later analysis to assign CDR3 sequences and most-parsimonious VDJ recombination scenarios. In a later analysis, each TCR beta chain was defined by its CDR3 amino acid sequence together with its V-gene family, and reads lacking a unique V-gene family were excluded. As a way to deal with suspected cross-contamination and a sequencing artifact, a later analysis dropped nearly 600 nucleotide sequences that were highly shared and had low generation probability. In a later analysis, a clonal expansion index was calculated for each public chain from normalized within-repertoire ranks of inferred template counts. Generation probabilities in a later analysis came from a VDJ recombination model fitted to out-of-frame rearrangements, and those results were checked against IGoR. In a later analysis, TCR-TCR, TCR-HLA and TCR-CMV co-occurrence was scored with hypergeometric tests, and a repertoire-size bias correction was applied to TCR pairs. False discovery rates were estimated in a later analysis by permuting HLA or CMV assignments 20 times. A later analysis grouped co-occurring TCRs with DBSCAN, adding TCRdist sequence similarity when clustering within HLA-allele-positive subsets. Repertoires with fewer than 30,000 or more than 120,000 public chains, plus five repertoires with anomalous nucleotide sharing, were excluded from co-occurrence clustering. In its TCRdb copy, this immuneACCESS table keeps in-frame sequences only and misses some clones. Where compared with another copy, unresolved V genes explain less than half of these, and the others have no known cause. Clone size and the V and J calls come from that table; the DNA yielded D and trimming. This sample gives 150,000 to 200,000 clones in total; 75% of them show up just once. Approximately 3.1% of the sample comes from the top ten.

Concerning this clone: It has no known antigen specificity. Base qualities are not at hand, and no much larger clone is one base apart.

The cohort was made up of 500 to 800 healthy bone marrow donors. Cohort members were all nominally healthy when sampled, although unrecorded immune exposures were likely present. The donor tested CMV seropositive, placing the donor among the roughly 270 seropositive members of the cohort. A peripheral blood sample was provided by each donor, and peripheral blood mononuclear cells were used for TCR beta sequencing. The Qiagen DNeasy Blood Extraction Kit was used to extract genomic DNA from the blood cell samples. Specimen: PBMCs. The rearrangement joined TRBV7-9 to TRBJ1-4; 10 bases in the middle match TRBD1. The TCR was taken from a woman aged 45 to 65 in good health and CMV-seropositive. Here the CDR3 is given as CASSRDRGDEKLFF. Here is the DNA: TGTGCCAGCAGCCGGGACAGGGGAGATGAAAAACTGTTTTTT. The entire variable domain, with the stretches around the CDR3 drawn from the reference TRBV7-9 and TRBJ1-4 proteins, is DTGVSQNPRHKITKRGQNVTFRCDPISEHNRLYWYRQTLGQGPEFLTYFQNEAQLEKSRLLSDRFSAERPKGSFSTLEIQRTEQGDSAMYLCASSRDRGDEKLFFGSGTQLSVL.